The clone carrying this T cell receptor (beta chain) has ten or more counts. Antigen unknown. The record originates from a study of T cells in Graves' hyperthyroidism and ophthalmopathy. Whole-study results and caveats: The majority of expanded thyroid clonotypes above 0.001 also appeared in blood.

Diagnosing involved the use of clinical symptoms, serum thyroxine and TRAb, thyroid ultrasound and orbital computed tomography. Sampled blood dates from first hyperthyroidism diagnosis, and it precedes any ophthalmopathy symptoms. From RNA transcripts, TCR beta CDR3 regions were amplified. HTBI primers were used for first-round RT-PCR of the TCR CDR3. A single record per CDR3 protein comes from TCRdb applying MiXCR to the multiplex PCR reads. The sample lists some 250,000 distinct CDR3 sequences, roughly 15% occurring once. This CDR3 has 11 residues. V lost 2 bases and J 10 bases, leaving 6 bases between the germline ends. In germline, CDR1 is SGHTA, CDR2 FQGTGA.

This rearrangement joins TRBV7-3 to TRBJ2-1; tentatively, D is TRBD2 (6 bases). Sequencing was done on a sample of blood. The source is a woman between 35 and 50 years old with Graves' hyperthyroidism that later progressed to Graves' ophthalmopathy. In nucleotides, the CDR3 is TGTGCCAGCAGCTTAGGGGGGGAGCAGTTCTTC. Amino acid sequence: CASSLGGEQFF.